Following are 16 T cell receptor beta chains from one sample sequenced in a study of response to subunit inactivated influenza vaccine. TCRdb fed the RT-PCR reads into MiXCR, producing one record per CDR3 protein. The table records roughly 190,000 distinct CDR3 sequences, 13% to 15% of them present only once. The specimen comprised CD8+ T cells sorted from PBMCs, sampled about 5 days after vaccination. The origin of the receptors is a man aged 50 to 59 who received an inactivated influenza vaccine.

This clonotype was detected a few times. The CDR3 spells CASSDGLKETQYF. In nucleotides, the CDR3 is TGTGCCAGCAGCGACGGACTCAAAGAGACCCAGTACTTC. The chain links TRBV7-4 to TRBJ2-5, with D maybe TRBD2 (5 bases). The V end lost 5 bases, the J end lost 3 bases, and 10 bases lay between the germline ends. There are 13 residues in the CDR3. The germline gives CDR1 SGHVT, CDR2 SQSDAQ. The full variable domain, in which reference TRBV7-4 and TRBJ2-5 provide the parts outside the CDR3, is GAGVSQSPRYKVAKRGRDVALRCDSISGHVTLYWYRQTLGQGSEVLTYSQSDAQRDKSGRPSGRFSAERPERSVSTLKIQRTEQGDSAVYLCASSDGLKETQYFGPGTRLLVL.

This chain joins TRBV15 and TRBJ2-5; D gene uncertain. CDR1 is LNHNV and CDR2 is YYDKDF in the germline V gene (reference sequence). CDR3 length equals 14 residues. V was shortened by 0 bases and J by 3 bases, with 8 bases between the two germline ends. This CDR3 is CATSRDGNEETQYF. As DNA, the CDR3 is TGTGCCACCAGCAGAGATGGGAACGAAGAGACCCAGTACTTC.

This clonotype has just a few counts. The chain couples TRBV12-3 or TRBV12-4 to TRBJ2-7, with D possibly being TRBD2 (5 bases). The CDR3 is 14 amino acids. Trimming took 5 bases from V and 2 from J, leaving 13 bases between them. The CDR3 DNA sequence: TGTGCCAGCAGTCCAGAAGAGGGCCCCTACGAGCAGTACTTC. Amino acid sequence: CASSPEEGPYEQYF.

This chain joins TRBV3-1 and TRBJ2-1; perhaps TRBD2 as D (5 bases). Germline lookup yields CDR1 LGHDT and CDR2 YNNKEL (reference sequence). The V and J ends lost 0 bases and 6 bases respectively, with 18 bases between them. The CDR3 has 17 residues. CDR3 DNA sequence: TGTGCCAGCAGCCAAGATCCGGCCAGGTCGGGATTCAATGAGCAGTTCTTC. Translation gives CASSQDPARSGFNEQFF.

This clonotype was observed at least ten times. The V call is TRBV7-8, the J call TRBJ2-1; 7 bases are a match to TRBD2. Germline CDR1 reads SGHVS; CDR2 reads FQNEAQ. Trimming at V came to 1 base and at J to 0 bases, leaving 3 bases not matched to a gene. CDR3 length: 16 amino acids. The CDR3 nucleotides are TGTGCCAGCAGCTTAGTCGGGAGGACCTCCTACAATGAGCAGTTCTTC. It specifies CASSLVGRTSYNEQFF.

J is TRBJ1-2 and V is TRBV25-1, with D unclear. Germline-derived CDR1 and CDR2 are MGHDK and SYGVNS. With 6 bases removed from V and 3 bases from J, the gap between germline ends came to 11 bases. The CDR3 is 13 residues long. As DNA, the CDR3 is TGTGCCAGCAGCCGGAGGAGTGACTATGGCTACACCTTC. Its translation is CASSRRSDYGYTF.

This clonotype was picked up a small number of times. CDR3 amino acids: CASSYSGTGDETQYF. The CDR3, as DNA: TGTGCCAGCAGTTACTCCGGGACAGGGGACGAGACCCAGTACTTC. This chain uses TRBV6-2 or TRBV6-3 with TRBJ2-5, with 10 bases that match TRBD1. V dropped 0 bases and J dropped 5; count of bases not matched to a gene: 3. The CDR3 is 15 amino acids. CDR1 is MNHEY and CDR2 is SVGEGT in the germline V gene.

The sample holds a few counts of this clonotype. CDR3 sequence reads: CASSVGSGRVEQFF. CDR3 in DNA: TGTGCCAGCAGCGTTGGTAGCGGGAGGGTTGAGCAGTTCTTC. This chain uses TRBV9 with TRBJ2-1; the match to TRBD2 covers 11 bases. CDR1 and CDR2 from the germline V gene are SGDLS and YYNGEE. The CDR3 is 14 residues long. The junction had 4 bases not matched to a gene; V was cut back by 2 bases and J by 9 bases.

The V call is TRBV7-6, the J call TRBJ2-5; a weak D match, TRBD2 (5 bases). From germline, CDR1 is SGHVS and CDR2 FNYEAQ. The V end was cut by 1 base, the J end by 5 bases, with 11 bases between. The CDR3 runs to 14 residues. The CDR3 region has the DNA TGTGCCAGCAGCTTAGAGGGAGAACGGGAGACCCAGTACTTC. Translating it yields CASSLEGERETQYF. Full variable domain (remainder filled in from reference TRBV7-6 and TRBJ2-5): GAGVSQSPRYKVTKRGQDVALRCDPISGHVSLYWYRQALGQGPEFLTYFNYEAQQDKSGLPNDRFSAERPEGSISTLTIQRTEQRDSAMYRCASSLEGERETQYFGPGTRLLVL.

This clonotype occurred a few times. V is TRBV19 and J is TRBJ2-3, with D tentatively TRBD1 (5 bases). The CDR3 sequence is 14 residues long. The V end lost 1 base, the J end lost 5 bases, and 10 bases lay between the germline ends. Germline V gene lookup returns CDR1 LNHDA and CDR2 SQIVND (reference sequence). CDR3 amino acids: CASSIAGIGDTQYF. Written as DNA, the CDR3 is TGTGCCAGTAGTATAGCAGGGATTGGAGATACGCAGTATTTT.

The rearrangement uses TRBV13 and TRBJ2-1; TRBD2 matches 10 bases. The length of the CDR3 is 16 residues. V was clipped by 4 bases and J by 5 bases; unmatched bases: 8. Germline lookup yields CDR1 PRHDT and CDR2 FYEKMQ (reference sequence). CDR3 sequence: CASSSLKGTSDNEQFF. For the CDR3, the DNA is TGTGCCAGCAGCTCCCTTAAGGGGACTAGCGACAATGAGCAGTTCTTC.

The V call is TRBV5-6, the J call TRBJ2-2; D could derive from TRBD1 or TRBD2 (5 bases each). Trimming removed 3 bases from V and 5 bases from J, with 8 bases in between. Germline-derived CDR1 and CDR2 are SGHDT and YYEEEE. This CDR3 has 13 amino acids. The CDR3 spells CASSSWGTGELFF. Here the CDR3 DNA reads TGTGCCAGCAGCTCTTGGGGGACCGGGGAGCTGTTTTTT.

V is TRBV7-9 and J is TRBJ2-5; 12 bases match TRBD2. This CDR3 spans 16 amino acids. J was trimmed by 2 bases and V by 5 bases; bases with no gene match: 6. Germline V gene lookup returns CDR1 SEHNR and CDR2 FQNEAQ (reference sequence). CDR3 nucleotide sequence: TGTGCCAGCAGCGCCTGGACTAGCGGGGAACAAGAGACCCAGTACTTC. Translation gives CASSAWTSGEQETQYF.

The V and J genes are TRBV13 and TRBJ1-2; D remains ambiguous. Germline loops: CDR1 PRHDT, CDR2 FYEKMQ (reference sequence). The length of the CDR3 is 14 residues. With 4 bases removed from V and 4 bases from J, the gap between germline ends came to 13 bases. The CDR3 bases are TGTGCCAGCAGCTCCCCCCAGGAAGTCTATGGCTACACCTTC. Residues: CASSSPQEVYGYTF.

The chain has TRBV4-2 and TRBJ2-5; 11 nucleotides match TRBD1. CDR1 LGHNA and CDR2 YNFKEQ come from the germline V gene. Trimming cost V 5 bases and J 5 bases; bases outside gene matches: 10. The CDR3 runs to 16 residues. CDR3 loop: CASSSRTGGQPETQYF. The DNA for the CDR3 is TGTGCCAGCAGCTCGCGGACAGGGGGCCAACCTGAGACCCAGTACTTC.

In this sample, this clonotype turned up a few times. V is TRBV15 and J is TRBJ2-2; possible D gene TRBD1, 5 bases. Trimming shortened V by 0 bases and J by 4 bases, and 9 bases separated the two germline ends. The CDR3 totals 15 residues. CDR1 is LNHNV and CDR2 is YYDKDF in the germline V gene (reference sequence). CDR3 region: CATSRDRAGTGELFF. As DNA, the CDR3 is TGTGCCACCAGCAGAGACAGGGCCGGCACCGGGGAGCTGTTTTTT.